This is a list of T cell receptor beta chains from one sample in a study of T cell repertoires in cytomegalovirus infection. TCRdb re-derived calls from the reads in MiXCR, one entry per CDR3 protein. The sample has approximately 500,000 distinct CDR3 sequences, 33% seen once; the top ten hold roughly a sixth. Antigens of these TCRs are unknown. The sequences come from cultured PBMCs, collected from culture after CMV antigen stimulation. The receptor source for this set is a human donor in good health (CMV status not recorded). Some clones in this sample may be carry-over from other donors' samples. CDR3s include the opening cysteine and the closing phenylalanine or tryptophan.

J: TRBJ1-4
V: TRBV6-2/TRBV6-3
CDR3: CASSFAGQGDEKLFF

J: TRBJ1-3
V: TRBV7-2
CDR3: CASSFPEISGNTIYF

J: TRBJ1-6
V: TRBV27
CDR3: CASSTWARNSPLHF

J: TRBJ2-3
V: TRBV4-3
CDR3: CASSNWGTDTQYF

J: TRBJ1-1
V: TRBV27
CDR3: CASSFTGWGTEAFF

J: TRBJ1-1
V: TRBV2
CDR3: CASNEDGNTEAFF

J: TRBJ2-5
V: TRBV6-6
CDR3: CASSDGLAGQETQYF

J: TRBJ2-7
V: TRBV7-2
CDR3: CASSLEWTTATYEQYF

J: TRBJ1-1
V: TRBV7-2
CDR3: CASSPRGGAGTEAFF

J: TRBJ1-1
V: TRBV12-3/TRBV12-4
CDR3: CASSPMMTGSFAFF

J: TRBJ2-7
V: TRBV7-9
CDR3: CASSPKAGGAPYEQYF

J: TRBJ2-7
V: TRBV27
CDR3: CASSPWTGGSEQYF

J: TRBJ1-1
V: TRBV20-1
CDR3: CLPGSTEAFF

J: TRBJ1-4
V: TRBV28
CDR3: CASRPRNDRREKLFF

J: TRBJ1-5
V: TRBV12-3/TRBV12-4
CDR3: CASSQGQATFNQPQHF

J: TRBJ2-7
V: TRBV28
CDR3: CASSQAPIYEQYF

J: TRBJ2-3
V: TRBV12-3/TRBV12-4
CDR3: CASRGKEASVDTQYF

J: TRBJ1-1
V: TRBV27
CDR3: CASSPGQGRAVAFF

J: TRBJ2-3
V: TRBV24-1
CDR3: CATSDVLAGEDTQYF

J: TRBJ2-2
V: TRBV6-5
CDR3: CASSITGVTGELFF

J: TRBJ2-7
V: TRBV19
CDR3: CASSIFVVGDRPYEQYF

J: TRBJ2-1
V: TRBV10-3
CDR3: CAIRTSLSSYNEQFF

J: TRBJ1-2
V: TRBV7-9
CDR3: CASSLGHSDGYTF

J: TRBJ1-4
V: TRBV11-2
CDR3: CASSPGTSVGEKLFF

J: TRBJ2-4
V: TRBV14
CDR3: CASSQGIAGGTKNIQYF